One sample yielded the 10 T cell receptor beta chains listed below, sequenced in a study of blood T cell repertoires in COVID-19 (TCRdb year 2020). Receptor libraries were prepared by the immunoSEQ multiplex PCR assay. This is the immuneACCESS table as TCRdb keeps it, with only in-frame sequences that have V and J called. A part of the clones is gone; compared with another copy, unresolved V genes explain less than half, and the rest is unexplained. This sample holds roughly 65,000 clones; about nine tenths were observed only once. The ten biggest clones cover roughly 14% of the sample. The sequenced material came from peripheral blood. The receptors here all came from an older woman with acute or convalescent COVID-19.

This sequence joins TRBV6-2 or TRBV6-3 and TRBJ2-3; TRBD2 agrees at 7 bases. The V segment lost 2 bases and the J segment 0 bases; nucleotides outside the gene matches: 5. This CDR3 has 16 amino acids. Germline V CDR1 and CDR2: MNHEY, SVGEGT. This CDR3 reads CASSYVDSGSTDTQYF. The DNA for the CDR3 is TGTGCCAGCAGTTACGTCGATAGCGGGAGCACAGATACGCAGTATTTT.

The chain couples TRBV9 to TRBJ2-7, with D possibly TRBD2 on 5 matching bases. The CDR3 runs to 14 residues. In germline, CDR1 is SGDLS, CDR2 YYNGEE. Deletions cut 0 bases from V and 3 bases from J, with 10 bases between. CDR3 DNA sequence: TGTGCCAGCAGCGTAGGGTTACGGGACTACGAGCAGTACTTC. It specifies CASSVGLRDYEQYF. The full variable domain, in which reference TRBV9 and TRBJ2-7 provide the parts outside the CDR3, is DSGVTQTPKHLITATGQRVTLRCSPRSGDLSVYWYQQSLDQGLQFLIQYYNGEERAKGNILERFSAQQFPDLHSELNLSSLELGDSALYFCASSVGLRDYEQYFGPGTRLTVT.

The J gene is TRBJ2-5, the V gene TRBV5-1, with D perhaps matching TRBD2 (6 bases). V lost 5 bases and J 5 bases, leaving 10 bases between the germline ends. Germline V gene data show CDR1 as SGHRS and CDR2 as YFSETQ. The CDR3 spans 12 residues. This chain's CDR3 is CASSLRGETQYF. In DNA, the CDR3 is TGCGCCAGCAGTCTCCGGGGGGAGACCCAGTACTTC.

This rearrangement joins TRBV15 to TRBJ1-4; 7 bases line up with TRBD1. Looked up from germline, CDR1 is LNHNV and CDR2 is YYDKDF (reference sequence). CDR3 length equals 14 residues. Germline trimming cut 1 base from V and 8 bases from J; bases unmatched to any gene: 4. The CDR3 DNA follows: TGTGCCACCAGCAGAGGGGACAGTCGGGAAAAACTGTTTTTT. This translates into CATSRGDSREKLFF.

DNA of the CDR3: TGTGCCAGCAGTGCCGACAGGGGCCTCGATCTCTTGAGTGGCTACACCTTC. It encodes CASSADRGLDLLSGYTF. The rearrangement links TRBV6-1 to TRBJ1-2, with 8 bases that match TRBD1. The CDR3 is 17 residues long. Germline V gives CDR1 MNHNS, CDR2 SASEGT. V shed 4 bases, J shed 7 bases, and the junction held 17 bases outside the gene matches.

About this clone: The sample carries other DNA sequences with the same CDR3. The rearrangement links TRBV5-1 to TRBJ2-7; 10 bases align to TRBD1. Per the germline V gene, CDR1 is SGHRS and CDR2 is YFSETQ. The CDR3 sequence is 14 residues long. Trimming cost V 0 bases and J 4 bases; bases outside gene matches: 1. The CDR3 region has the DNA TGCGCCAGCAGCTTGGGACAGGGGGCTTACGAGCAGTACTTC. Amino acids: CASSLGQGAYEQYF.

The CDR3 DNA reads TGTGCCAGCAGCCAAGATTTAACTGGAGCCTACGAGCAGTACTTC. Protein sequence: CASSQDLTGAYEQYF. The chain is built from TRBV3-1 (or the pseudogene TRBV3-2) and TRBJ2-7; D is unresolved. From germline, CDR1 is LGHDT and CDR2 YNNKEL (reference sequence). Trimming removed 0 bases at V and 2 bases at J, with 11 bases between. The CDR3 contains 15 residues.

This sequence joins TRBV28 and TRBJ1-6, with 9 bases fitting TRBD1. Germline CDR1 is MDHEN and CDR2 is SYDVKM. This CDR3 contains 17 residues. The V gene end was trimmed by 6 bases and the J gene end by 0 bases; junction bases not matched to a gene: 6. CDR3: CASSAPGQGSYNSPLHF. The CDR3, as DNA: TGTGCCAGCAGCGCTCCGGGACAGGGCTCCTATAATTCACCCCTCCACTTT.

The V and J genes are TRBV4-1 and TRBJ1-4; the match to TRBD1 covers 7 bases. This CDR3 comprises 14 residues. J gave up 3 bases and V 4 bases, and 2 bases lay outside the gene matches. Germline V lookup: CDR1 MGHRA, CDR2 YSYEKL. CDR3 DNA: TGCGCCAGCAGCCCGACAGGGCCTAATGAAAAACTGTTTTTT. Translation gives CASSPTGPNEKLFF.

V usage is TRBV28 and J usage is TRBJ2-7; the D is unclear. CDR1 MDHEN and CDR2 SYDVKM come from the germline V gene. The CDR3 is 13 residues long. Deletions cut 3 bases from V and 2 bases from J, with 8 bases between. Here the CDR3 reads CASSLSAPYEQYF. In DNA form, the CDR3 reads TGTGCCAGCAGTTTGAGTGCCCCCTACGAGCAGTACTTC.